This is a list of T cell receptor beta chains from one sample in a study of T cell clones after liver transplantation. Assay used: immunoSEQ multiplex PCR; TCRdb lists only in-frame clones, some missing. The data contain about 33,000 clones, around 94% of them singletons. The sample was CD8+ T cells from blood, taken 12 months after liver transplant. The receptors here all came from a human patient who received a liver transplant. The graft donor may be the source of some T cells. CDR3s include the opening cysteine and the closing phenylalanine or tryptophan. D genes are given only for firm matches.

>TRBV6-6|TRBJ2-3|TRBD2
TGTGCCAGCAGAACGCGCGGGGGTGCAGATACGCAGTATTTT
CASRTRGGADTQYF
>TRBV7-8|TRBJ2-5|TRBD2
TGTGCCAGCAGCTTGGGTGCTAGCGGGAGGGGAGGCGGTCGGGAGACCCAGTACTTC
CASSLGASGRGGGRETQYF
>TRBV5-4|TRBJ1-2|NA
TGTGCCAGCAGCTCCGGTACGACAGGACGGAACTATGGCTACACCTTC
CASSSGTTGRNYGYTF
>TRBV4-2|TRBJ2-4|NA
TGTGCCAGCAGCCAAGACAAGGGGAGCATTCAGTACTTC
CASSQDKGSIQYF
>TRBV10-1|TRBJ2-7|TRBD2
TGCGCCAGCAGTAGCCTCACTAGCGGGAGTCAAGAGCAGTACTTC
CASSSLTSGSQEQYF
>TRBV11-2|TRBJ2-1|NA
TGTGCCAGCAGTCCAGGGGCGGTTTTCTGGGAGCAGTTCTTC
CASSPGAVFWEQFF
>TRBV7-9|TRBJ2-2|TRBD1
TGTGCCAGCAGCCTCGGGACAGGGGTAACCGGGGAGCTGTTTTTT
CASSLGTGVTGELFF
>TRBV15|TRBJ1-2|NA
TGTGCCACCAGCATCCAAGCGACGGGTTTATCTGGCTACACCTTC
CATSIQATGLSGYTF
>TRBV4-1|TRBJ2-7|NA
TGCGCCAGCAGCCAACCCCATGGAACCCGCTACGAGCAGTACTTC
CASSQPHGTRYEQYF
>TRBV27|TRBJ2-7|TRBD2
TGTGCCAGCAGTTTATTCGGGACTAGTGACGAGCAGTACTTC
CASSLFGTSDEQYF
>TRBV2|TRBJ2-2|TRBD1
TGTGCCGGCAGGGGGCGGGGCACCGGGGAGCTGTTTTTT
CAGRGRGTGELFF
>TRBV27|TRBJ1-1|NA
TGTGCCAGCAGTTTGGCAGGCGAGAACACTGAAGCTTTCTTT
CASSLAGENTEAFF
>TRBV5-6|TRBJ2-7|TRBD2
TGTGCCAGCAGCTTGGGACTAGCTAGCTACGAGCAGTACTTC
CASSLGLASYEQYF
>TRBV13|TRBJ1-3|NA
TGTGCCAGCAGCACCGGAGGCTCTGGAAACACCATATATTTT
CASSTGGSGNTIYF